Shown below are 28 T cell receptor beta chains from a single sample sequenced in a study of identical twins. Each CDR3 protein is one row after TCRdb ran MiXCR on the 5' RACE reads. The sample holds just over 500,000 distinct CDR3 sequences; 20% to 25% are singletons and the top ten take around 0.91%. The sample also formed part of further work on T cells expressing NK-cell markers.

Sequenced material: CD4+ T cells sorted from blood. These receptors all stem from a woman between 18 and 29 years old in good health.

This clonotype occurred a few times. This sequence joins TRBV5-1 and TRBJ2-5; perhaps TRBD1 as D (6 bases). Deletions cut 3 bases from V and 5 bases from J, with 14 bases between. This CDR3 comprises 14 residues. CDR1 is SGHRS and CDR2 is YFSETQ in the germline V gene. The CDR3 region is CASSSGVTGETQYF. CDR3 sequence (DNA): TGCGCCAGCAGCTCCGGTGTCACAGGGGAGACCCAGTACTTC.

This clonotype was counted a few times. V is TRBV20-1 and J is TRBJ1-2; 8 nucleotides agree with TRBD1. The germline CDR1 and CDR2 sequences are DFQATT and SNEGSKA (reference sequence). After removal of 3 bases from V and 6 bases from J, the junction contained 6 bases not matched to a gene. CDR3 length equals 13 residues. For the CDR3, the DNA is TGCAGTGCTAGGGACGACAGGGGAGATGGCTACACCTTC. This codes for CSARDDRGDGYTF.

The chain is built from TRBV20-1 and TRBJ2-1; 11 nucleotides align to TRBD2. After removal of 6 bases from V and 3 bases from J, the junction contained 19 bases not matched to a gene. This CDR3 spans 19 amino acids. Germline V gives CDR1 DFQATT, CDR2 SNEGSKA (reference sequence). The CDR3 reads CSATFSGTATSGGYNEQFF. The CDR3 DNA sequence: TGCAGTGCGACCTTCTCCGGGACTGCTACTAGCGGGGGCTACAATGAGCAGTTCTTC.

The chain has TRBV6-5 and TRBJ1-1, with D unclear. The CDR3 is 12 residues long. V was trimmed by 3 bases and J by 7 bases, leaving 9 bases between them. Germline assignment: CDR1 MNHEY and CDR2 SVGAGI. CDR3 protein: CASSYKGYEAFF. CDR3 DNA: TGTGCCAGCAGTTATAAAGGGTATGAAGCTTTCTTT.

This clonotype turned up a few times. The chain uses TRBV7-2 and TRBJ2-7; D uncertain. Trimming removed 5 bases at V and 3 bases at J, with 11 bases between. Germline CDR1 is SGHTA and CDR2 is FQGNSA. The CDR3 length is 13 residues. CDR3 sequence reads: CASSPTNNYEQYF. In DNA form, the CDR3 reads TGTGCCAGCAGCCCGACAAACAACTACGAGCAGTACTTC. The full variable domain, rest sourced from reference TRBV7-2 and TRBJ2-7, is GAGVSQSPSNKVTEKGKDVELRCDPISGHTALYWYRQSLGQGLEFLIYFQGNSAPDKSGLPSDRFSAERTGGSVSTLTIQRTQQEDSAVYLCASSPTNNYEQYFGPGTRLTVT.

The V and J genes are TRBV20-1 and TRBJ2-4; D possibly corresponds to TRBD1 (5 bases). The V gene's germline CDR1 is DFQATT and CDR2 SNEGSKA (reference sequence). Trimming shortened V by 5 bases and J by 5 bases, and 13 bases separated the two germline ends. The CDR3 consists of 13 residues. The CDR3 is CSALQGVQNIQYF. Here the CDR3 DNA reads TGCAGTGCTCTCCAGGGTGTCCAAAACATTCAGTACTTC.

There are a few counts of this clonotype. V gene TRBV7-9 combines with J gene TRBJ2-3; 7 nucleotides agree with TRBD2. This CDR3 comprises 15 residues. Per the germline V gene, CDR1 is SEHNR and CDR2 is FQNEAQ (reference sequence). V lost 1 base to trimming and J lost 4 bases; unmatched junction nucleotides: 5. DNA for the CDR3: TGTGCCAGCAGCTTAGGCAGGGAGGGACCAGATACGCAGTATTTT. Protein sequence: CASSLGREGPDTQYF.

V gene TRBV15 combines with J gene TRBJ2-5; TRBD2 aligns across 9 bases. This CDR3 spans 17 amino acids. Germline CDR1 LNHNV, CDR2 YYDKDF (reference sequence). The J segment lost 4 bases and the V segment lost 0 bases, leaving 9 bases of the junction unmatched. CDR3 nucleotides: TGTGCCACCAGCAGAGATTGGGGTAGCGGGGGCCGAGAGACCCAGTACTTC. It codes for CATSRDWGSGGRETQYF.

The chain is built from TRBV20-1 and TRBJ1-4; the D is unclear. The CDR3 covers 11 residues. CDR1 and CDR2 from the germline V gene are DFQATT and SNEGSKA (reference sequence). The V end was cut by 3 bases, the J end by 7 bases, with 6 bases between. The CDR3 coding sequence is TGCAGTGCTAGGGAGGGTGAAAAACTGTTTTTT. Translated, it gives CSAREGEKLFF.

The V and J genes are TRBV7-2 and TRBJ1-5; no firm D call. The CDR3 loop spans 13 amino acids. The germline V gene encodes CDR1 SGHTA and CDR2 FQGNSA. Trimming left V 0 bases short and J 3 bases short, with 3 bases between. The DNA for the CDR3 is TGTGCCAGCAGCTTAGCAGTCAATCAGCCCCAGCATTTT. Protein product: CASSLAVNQPQHF.

This clonotype has just a few counts. The chain is built from TRBV5-1 and TRBJ2-7; D may be TRBD1 (5 bases). The V and J ends lost 4 bases and 0 bases respectively, with 14 bases between them. Germline CDR1 reads SGHRS; CDR2 reads YFSETQ. The CDR3 is 15 residues long. The CDR3, as DNA: TGCGCCAGCAGCCCCCATTCGGACACCTCCTACGAGCAGTACTTC. Residues: CASSPHSDTSYEQYF.

This clonotype was found many times. The chain is built from TRBV20-1 and TRBJ2-4; D call uncertain. Trimming pared 3 bases from V and 2 bases from J, leaving 8 bases between. Looked up from germline, CDR1 is DFQATT and CDR2 is SNEGSKA (reference sequence). There are 13 residues in the CDR3. The CDR3 spells CSARSSSKNIQYF. CDR3 in DNA: TGCAGTGCTAGGTCCAGTTCCAAAAACATTCAGTACTTC.

This clonotype was observed a few times. The chain employs TRBV3-1 and TRBJ1-5; D unresolved. This CDR3 has 12 residues. Germline V gene sequence: CDR1 LGHDT, CDR2 YNNKEL (reference sequence). V was clipped by 2 bases and J by 6 bases, with 5 bases between them. DNA for the CDR3: TGTGCCAGCAGCCAAATGGGTCAGCCCCAGCATTTT. This codes for CASSQMGQPQHF.

V is TRBV7-3 and J is TRBJ1-4; no reliable D call. CDR1 and CDR2 (germline): SGHTA, FQGTGA. The CDR3 runs to 15 residues. Trimming pared 5 bases from V and 6 bases from J, leaving 16 bases between. The CDR3 protein is CASSPARVLHEKLFF. The CDR3 region has the DNA TGTGCCAGCAGCCCGGCAAGGGTCTTACATGAAAAACTGTTTTTT.

This chain connects TRBV12-3 or TRBV12-4 to TRBJ1-1; possible D gene TRBD1, 5 bases. V was trimmed by 4 bases and J by 3 bases, leaving 15 bases between them. The CDR3 loop spans 15 amino acids. In DNA, the CDR3 is TGTGCCAGCAGTTCCTCAGGGTCGGGGGACACTGAAGCTTTCTTT. This gives the protein CASSSSGSGDTEAFF.

This chain joins TRBV12-3 or TRBV12-4 and TRBJ1-5; no firm D call. V dropped 1 base and J dropped 5 bases, with 6 bases sitting between them. This CDR3 region has 13 residues. Here the CDR3 DNA reads TGTGCCAGCAGTTTAGACCAATATCAGCCCCAGCATTTT. This encodes CASSLDQYQPQHF.

The chain recombines TRBV5-1 with TRBJ1-1; no clear D gene. Trimming removed 5 bases from V and 11 bases from J, with 19 bases in between. CDR1 and CDR2 (germline): SGHRS, YFSETQ. The CDR3 runs to 13 residues. The CDR3 spells CASRTDGVPRAFF. CDR3 bases: TGCGCCAGCAGAACCGATGGCGTTCCGAGGGCTTTCTTT.

The V and J genes are TRBV5-1 and TRBJ2-5; 10 bases line up with TRBD1. CDR1 SGHRS and CDR2 YFSETQ come from the germline V gene. The length of the CDR3 is 15 residues. With V trimmed by 4 bases and J by 4 bases, 7 bases remained unmatched. The CDR3 region has the DNA TGCGCCAGCAGCATACGACAGGGGGCAGGAGAGACCCAGTACTTC. This encodes CASSIRQGAGETQYF.

This clonotype was seen more than once but under ten times. The chain couples TRBV6-5 to TRBJ2-1; D perhaps matches TRBD1 (5 bases). V was trimmed by 4 bases and J by 13 bases, leaving 11 bases between them. The V gene's germline CDR1 is MNHEY and CDR2 SVGAGI. The CDR3 is 11 amino acids. The CDR3 spells CASSSRTYQFF. The CDR3 DNA follows: TGTGCCAGCAGTTCCAGGACATACCAGTTCTTC.

There are many counts of this clonotype. The chain employs TRBV29-1 and TRBJ1-4; 9 nucleotides match TRBD1. The trim removed 7 bases at V and 5 bases at J, leaving 8 bases unmatched. CDR3 size: 14 residues. Germline lookup yields CDR1 SQVTM and CDR2 ANQGSEA. In nucleotides, the CDR3 is TGCAGCGGCCGTCCCGGGACAGGGAATGAAAAACTGTTTTTT. This sequence encodes CSGRPGTGNEKLFF.

The gene calls are TRBV7-9 and TRBJ2-7; no clear D. The V gene lost 4 bases and the J gene lost 6 bases, with 10 bases spanning the gap. The CDR3 sequence is 12 residues long. Germline CDR1 SEHNR, CDR2 FQNEAQ (reference sequence). CDR3 residues: CASSSRLTEQYF. The DNA for the CDR3 is TGTGCCAGCAGCTCTCGGCTTACCGAGCAGTACTTC.

This chain connects TRBV6-1 to TRBJ1-6; weak D call: TRBD1 (5 bases). The CDR3 runs 14 residues. V dropped 6 bases and J dropped 7 bases, with 13 bases sitting between them. From germline, CDR1 is MNHNS and CDR2 SASEGT. This CDR3 is CASRGRTANSPLHF. Written as DNA, the CDR3 is TGTGCCAGCAGGGGACGGACGGCAAATTCACCCCTCCACTTT.

The chain has TRBV5-6 and TRBJ2-1; D may be TRBD1 (6 bases). Per germline, CDR1 SGHDT and CDR2 YYEEEE. Trimming left V 0 bases short and J 6 bases short, with 19 bases between. The CDR3 contains 17 residues. The CDR3 nucleotides read TGTGCCAGCAGCTTGGTAGGAGCAGGGGCTCGGGGCAATGAGCAGTTCTTC. This translates into CASSLVGAGARGNEQFF.

This clonotype was found a few times. V and J are TRBV9 and TRBJ1-1; no reliable D call. The CDR3 extends over 12 amino acids. V lost 0 bases and J 8 bases, leaving 8 bases between the germline ends. From germline, CDR1 is SGDLS and CDR2 YYNGEE. CDR3 bases: TGTGCCAGCAGCGTAGGATGGGGAGAAGCTTTCTTT. Amino acids: CASSVGWGEAFF.

In its sample, this clonotype was seen many times. The chain carries TRBV6-2 or TRBV6-3 and TRBJ1-1, with a possible D match to TRBD1 (6 bases). The germline V gene has CDR1 MNHEY and CDR2 SVGEGT. V was cut by 6 bases and J by 1 base, with 6 bases left in between. This CDR3 has 12 amino acids. CDR3 nucleotide sequence: TGTGCCAGCAGGGACAGGAACACTGAAGCTTTCTTT. This translates into CASRDRNTEAFF.

This clonotype appeared a few times. The rearrangement joins TRBV29-1 to TRBJ1-1; TRBD1 agrees at 7 bases. This CDR3 is built from 12 residues. CDR1 is SQVTM and CDR2 is ANQGSEA in the germline V gene. Unmatched junction bases numbered 6, after V lost 5 bases and J lost 6 bases. The CDR3 bases are TGCAGCGTTTTGTACAGGGGCTCTGAAGCTTTCTTT. Its protein is CSVLYRGSEAFF.

This clonotype was counted between two and nine times. V and J are TRBV5-1 and TRBJ2-1, with D unresolved. This CDR3 comprises 15 residues. V dropped 2 bases and J dropped 5 bases, with 14 bases sitting between them. CDR1 and CDR2 (germline): SGHRS, YFSETQ. CDR3 nucleotide sequence: TGCGCCAGCAGCTTCCCCCCTTTTGGGGACAATGAGCAGTTCTTC. Amino acids: CASSFPPFGDNEQFF.

This rearrangement joins TRBV20-1 to TRBJ2-4; TRBD2 matches at 14 bases. Losses at the gene ends were 5 bases for V and 7 bases for J; bases not matched to a gene: 4. The CDR3 has 14 amino acids. Germline loops: CDR1 DFQATT, CDR2 SNEGSKA (reference sequence). CDR3 DNA: TGCAGTGCTCGACTAGCGGGGGGGCAGAACATTCAGTACTTC. It yields the protein CSARLAGGQNIQYF.